The rows below give T cell receptor beta chains drawn from one sample of a study of blood T cell repertoires in COVID-19. The protocol was immunoSEQ multiplex PCR, while the TCRdb copy is restricted to in-frame clones and leaves out a portion. In the table there are about 200,000 clones, approximately 84% of which are singletons. The sequenced sample consisted of peripheral blood. Receptors were obtained from a human donor with acute or convalescent COVID-19. The donor label of this sample is uncertain. Both conserved end residues are part of each CDR3. D genes are given only for firm matches. Rows may omit the clone size; those that give it use once, few, many or a size class.

clone_size,v_call,d_call,j_call,cdr3_nt,cdr3_aa
-,TRBV2,-,TRBJ1-5,TGTGCCAGCAGTGAAGTGGCTGGTAATCAGCCCCAGCATTTT,CASSEVAGNQPQHF
-,TRBV18,-,TRBJ1-2,TGTGCCAGCTCACCGGGGCTTCCCCTCCTCAATGGCTACACCTTC,CASSPGLPLLNGYTF
-,TRBV7-8,TRBD1,TRBJ2-5,TGTGCCAGCAGCTTAGGGACAGGGGTTGGGTACCAAGAGACCCAGTACTTC,CASSLGTGVGYQETQYF
once,TRBV18,TRBD1,TRBJ2-7,TGTGCCAGCTCAACAGGGGAATCCAACGAGCAGTACTTC,CASSTGESNEQYF
-,TRBV4-2,TRBD2,TRBJ2-7,TGTGCCAGCAGCCAAGCGACGGGAGGCCCCTACGAGCAGTACTTC,CASSQATGGPYEQYF
-,TRBV5-1,TRBD1,TRBJ1-4,TGCGCCAGCAGCCTACAGGGGGCTGATAATGAAAAACTGTTTTTT,CASSLQGADNEKLFF
-,TRBV6-2/TRBV6-3,-,TRBJ2-6,TGTGCCAGCAGCCACGGCGGGGTCGGGGCCAACGTCCTGACTTTC,CASSHGGVGANVLTF
-,TRBV19,-,TRBJ1-5,TGTGCCAGTAAAATAGAGGCAGGGCTTGATCAGCCCCAGCATTTT,CASKIEAGLDQPQHF
-,TRBV28,-,TRBJ1-2,TGTGCCAGCAGTTTGACGTCCGGGGTGAGGTATGGCTACACCTTC,CASSLTSGVRYGYTF
-,TRBV28,-,TRBJ1-5,TGTGCCAGCAGTTTATCCAGGCCGGAACTGCCCCAGCATTTT,CASSLSRPELPQHF
once,TRBV18,-,TRBJ2-2,TGTGCCAGCTCCGAGGGTCCGGTCACCGGGGAGCTGTTTTTT,CASSEGPVTGELFF
few,TRBV19,TRBD2,TRBJ2-1,TGTGCCAGTAGTCCCCAACCGGGACTAGCGGGAAAAAATGAGCAGTTCTTC,CASSPQPGLAGKNEQFF
-,TRBV19,-,TRBJ2-7,TGTGCCAGTACCCCTAGCCTGAGTTCCTACGAGCAGTACTTC,CASTPSLSSYEQYF
-,TRBV19,TRBD1,TRBJ1-5,TGTGCCAGTAGCCAGGGGGCTCCGAGCAATCAGCCCCAGCATTTT,CASSQGAPSNQPQHF
-,TRBV10-1,-,TRBJ2-1,TGCGCCAGCAGTGAGACCAGGGGAGGGATAAATGAGCAGTTCTTC,CASSETRGGINEQFF